This entry lists 30 T cell receptor beta chains sequenced from one sample in a study of blood T cell repertoires in COVID-19. Method: immunoSEQ multiplex PCR; TCRdb's copy keeps in-frame clones and lacks some. The sample records fewer than 350,000 clones, 85% being singletons. The sample consisted of peripheral blood. These receptors were obtained from a human donor in a cohort sampled during active COVID-19.

This chain links TRBV6-5 with TRBJ2-3; 8 bases agree with TRBD1. CDR1 is MNHEY and CDR2 is SVGAGI in the germline V gene. The CDR3 consists of 14 residues. Losses at the gene ends were 6 bases for V and 1 base for J; bases not matched to a gene: 3. The DNA of the CDR3 is TGTGCCAGCAGGACGGACAGGGGCACAGATACGCAGTATTTT. It translates to CASRTDRGTDTQYF.

The rearrangement joins TRBV12-3 or TRBV12-4 to TRBJ1-1; 7 bases match TRBD1. V gave up 6 bases and J gave up 8 bases; unmatched junction bases: 6. The CDR3 has 12 residues. For the CDR3, the DNA is TGTGCCAGCAGCAACCGGGACAGAGAAGCTTTCTTT. This translates into CASSNRDREAFF.

The V call is TRBV5-1, the J call TRBJ2-7; 11 bases align to TRBD1. The CDR3 sequence is 15 residues long. V lost 4 bases, J lost 2 bases, and 5 bases stayed unmatched. Germline V gene sequence: CDR1 SGHRS, CDR2 YFSETQ. Here the CDR3 reads CASSPRDRGTYEQYF. CDR3 in DNA: TGCGCCAGCAGCCCCAGGGACAGGGGGACCTACGAGCAGTACTTC.

V and J are TRBV10-3 and TRBJ2-2; D is possibly TRBD2 (6 bases). The CDR3 spans 15 residues. V lost 3 bases to trimming and J lost 9 bases, with 17 bases between them. The V gene's germline CDR1 is ENHRY and CDR2 SYGVKD. The CDR3 region has the DNA TGTGCCATCAGTGAACCCCAGGGACTTCTCCGGGAGCTGTTTTTT. This encodes CAISEPQGLLRELFF.

The chain couples TRBV5-4 to TRBJ2-7; 10 bases map to TRBD2. The CDR3 runs to 15 residues. Trimming cost V 5 bases and J 7 bases; bases outside gene matches: 12. The germline V gene has CDR1 SGHNT and CDR2 YYREEE (reference sequence). The CDR3 nucleotides are TGTGCCAGCAGTCCTAGCGGGGGCACTCTACGGGAGCAGTACTTC. Encoded protein: CASSPSGGTLREQYF. Drawing the rest from reference TRBV5-4 and TRBJ2-7, the complete variable domain is ETGVTQSPTHLIKTRGQQVTLRCSSQSGHNTVSWYQQALGQGPQFIFQYYREEENGRGNFPPRFSGLQFPNYSSELNVNALELDDSALYLCASSPSGGTLREQYFGPGTRLTVT.

The V and J genes are TRBV24-1 and TRBJ1-3; perhaps TRBD1 as D (6 bases). This CDR3 comprises 14 residues. V shed 4 bases and J shed 3 bases, with 9 bases lying between them. Germline CDR1 and CDR2: KGHDR and SFDVKD. DNA of the CDR3: TGTGCCACCAGTGACGTGGACAGTGGAAACACCATATATTTT. Translated, it gives CATSDVDSGNTIYF.

V is TRBV14 and J is TRBJ2-2; 8 bases are shared with TRBD2. Germline V CDR1 and CDR2: SGHDN, FVKESK. V lost 2 bases and J lost 8; bases outside the gene matches: 4. The CDR3 runs 14 residues. The CDR3: CASSQTRGAGELFF. In nucleotides, the CDR3 is TGTGCCAGCAGCCAAACGCGGGGGGCAGGGGAGCTGTTTTTT.

The gene calls are TRBV7-3 and TRBJ1-1; 7 bases agree with TRBD1. The junction had 10 bases not matched to a gene; V was cut back by 5 bases and J by 4 bases. The germline V gene encodes CDR1 SGHTA and CDR2 FQGTGA. This CDR3 contains 15 residues. The CDR3 sequence is CASSGYRGLGTEAFF. The CDR3 coding sequence is TGTGCCAGCAGCGGATACAGGGGATTGGGCACTGAAGCTTTCTTT.

V gene TRBV2 combines with J gene TRBJ1-5; D remains ambiguous. CDR3 length equals 14 residues. V lost 7 bases and J 2 bases, leaving 12 bases between the germline ends. The germline gives CDR1 SNHLY, CDR2 FYNNEI. CDR3 sequence (DNA): TGTGCCAGCACCCAGGCGGGTGGCAATCAGCCCCAGCATTTT. Translation gives CASTQAGGNQPQHF.

This chain connects TRBV19 to TRBJ2-7, with D maybe TRBD1 (5 bases). Germline V gene data show CDR1 as LNHDA and CDR2 as SQIVND (reference sequence). V gave up 3 bases and J gave up 3 bases, with 12 bases separating them. The CDR3 consists of 14 residues. The CDR3 here is CASSMADTYYEQYF. In nucleotides, the CDR3 is TGTGCCAGTAGTATGGCGGACACATACTACGAGCAGTACTTC.

This clone was seen ten or more times. For the CDR3, the DNA is TGTGCCAGTAGTATGCCCGGACAGGGTGTTAATTCACCCCTCCACTTT. Protein sequence: CASSMPGQGVNSPLHF. The chain is built from TRBV19 and TRBJ1-6; 8 bases align to TRBD1. There are 16 residues in the CDR3. J was trimmed by 6 bases and V by 3 bases; bases with no gene match: 7. Germline V lookup: CDR1 LNHDA, CDR2 SQIVND (reference sequence). The full variable domain, completed using reference TRBV19 and TRBJ1-6, is DGGITQSPKYLFRKEGQNVTLSCEQNLNHDAMYWYRQDPGQGLRLIYYSQIVNDFQKGDIAEGYSVSREKKESFPLTVTSAQKNPTAFYLCASSMPGQGVNSPLHFGNGTRLTVT.

The chain has TRBV30 and TRBJ1-1; 8 nucleotides align to TRBD1. This CDR3 contains 14 residues. Per germline, CDR1 GTSNPN and CDR2 SVGIG (reference sequence). V lost 5 bases to trimming and J lost 5 bases; unmatched junction nucleotides: 10. In DNA form, the CDR3 reads TGTGCCTGGTTCTCGACAGGGGTGTATACTGAAGCTTTCTTT. Its translation is CAWFSTGVYTEAFF. Using reference TRBV30 and TRBJ1-1 for the parts outside the CDR3, the full variable domain is SQTIHQWPATLVQPVGSPLSLECTVEGTSNPNLYWYRQAAGRGLQLLFYSVGIGQISSEVPQNLSASRPQDRQFILSSKKLLLSDSGFYLCAWFSTGVYTEAFFGQGTRLTVV.

V gene TRBV28 combines with J gene TRBJ1-5, with a weak D call TRBD1 (6 bases). Looked up from germline, CDR1 is MDHEN and CDR2 is SYDVKM. The CDR3 extends over 12 amino acids. The V end lost 7 bases, the J end lost 7 bases, and 11 bases lay between the germline ends. CDR3 in DNA: TGTGCCAGCAAACAGGGCCGCCAGCCCCAGCATTTT. Translated, it gives CASKQGRQPQHF. Using reference TRBV28 and TRBJ1-5 for the parts outside the CDR3, the full variable domain is DVKVTQSSRYLVKRTGEKVFLECVQDMDHENMFWYRQDPGLGLRLIYFSYDVKMKEKGDIPEGYSVSREKKERFSLILESASTNQTSMYLCASKQGRQPQHFGDGTRLSIL.

This clone was picked up one time. The chain uses TRBV5-4 and TRBJ2-3; TRBD2 is a possible D gene (6 bases). The CDR3 runs to 15 residues. The V end was cut by 0 bases, the J end by 2 bases, with 10 bases between. Germline values: CDR1 SGHNT, CDR2 YYREEE (reference sequence). The CDR3 protein is CASSLGGGTTDTQYF. The CDR3 region has the DNA TGTGCCAGCAGCTTGGGTGGGGGGACCACAGATACGCAGTATTTT.

This chain joins TRBV4-2 and TRBJ1-1; 7 nucleotides line up with TRBD1. The ends lost 1 base at V and 1 base at J; junction bases unmatched: 3. CDR1 and CDR2 (germline): LGHNA, YNFKEQ. The CDR3 runs 15 residues. CDR3 coding DNA: TGTGCCAGCAGCCAAGGACGGACAGGGAACACTGAAGCTTTCTTT. This sequence encodes CASSQGRTGNTEAFF.

J is TRBJ1-2 and V is TRBV7-8; TRBD1 matches at 7 bases. CDR3 length: 14 residues. Looked up from germline, CDR1 is SGHVS and CDR2 is FQNEAQ. Trimming cost V 5 bases and J 6 bases; bases outside gene matches: 9. The CDR3 DNA sequence: TGTGCCAGCAGCCCTAGCTTTACAGGGGATGGCTACACCTTC. This codes for CASSPSFTGDGYTF.

The chain is built from TRBV19 and TRBJ1-5; D gene uncertain. The CDR3 loop spans 15 amino acids. The germline V gene encodes CDR1 LNHDA and CDR2 SQIVND (reference sequence). Trimming took 2 bases from V and 0 from J, leaving 8 bases between them. This chain's CDR3 is CASSIKLISNQPQHF. The CDR3 nucleotides are TGTGCCAGTAGTATAAAACTGATTAGCAATCAGCCCCAGCATTTT.

The V gene is TRBV25-1, the J gene TRBJ2-7; maybe TRBD2 (6 bases). With 3 bases removed from V and 1 base from J, the gap between germline ends came to 10 bases. Germline assignment: CDR1 MGHDK and CDR2 SYGVNS. The CDR3 runs 14 residues. The CDR3 region is CASSDSAGSYEQYF. The CDR3 region has the DNA TGTGCCAGCAGTGATTCGGCGGGGTCCTACGAGCAGTACTTC.

The chain employs TRBV6-5 and TRBJ1-5; D uncertain. V lost 8 bases and J lost 6, with 11 bases in between. CDR1 MNHEY and CDR2 SVGAGI come from the germline V gene. The CDR3 contains 12 residues. This CDR3 reads CASRVPPQPQHF. In nucleotides, the CDR3 is TGTGCCAGCCGGGTTCCCCCTCAGCCCCAGCATTTT.

V usage is TRBV27 and J usage is TRBJ2-3; D perhaps matches TRBD1 (6 bases). Germline V gene lookup returns CDR1 MNHEY and CDR2 SMNVEV (reference sequence). This CDR3 contains 13 residues. V was shortened by 7 bases and J by 9 bases, with 17 bases between the two germline ends. The CDR3 protein is CASNQQGLGTQYF. The CDR3 bases are TGTGCCAGCAACCAACAGGGTTTAGGGACGCAGTATTTT.

The gene calls are TRBV18 and TRBJ1-6; D remains ambiguous. This CDR3 is 13 amino acids long. Germline V gene sequence: CDR1 KGHSH, CDR2 LQKENI. V was pared by 2 bases and J by 7 bases, with 6 bases between. The CDR3 DNA sequence: TGTGCCAGCTCACCAAACACGAATTCACCCCTCCACTTT. Translated: CASSPNTNSPLHF. Filled out from reference TRBV18 and TRBJ1-6, the complete variable domain reads NAGVMQNPRHLVRRRGQEARLRCSPMKGHSHVYWYRQLPEEGLKFMVYLQKENIIDESGMPKERFSAEFPKEGPSILRIQQVVRGDSAAYFCASSPNTNSPLHFGNGTRLTVT.

The V and J genes are TRBV2 and TRBJ1-5, with unresolved D. Germline assignment: CDR1 SNHLY and CDR2 FYNNEI. V dropped 6 bases and J dropped 5 bases, with 14 bases sitting between them. The CDR3 spans 14 residues. This CDR3 reads CASSGRTSDQPQHF. As DNA, the CDR3 is TGTGCCAGCAGCGGAAGGACTTCAGATCAGCCCCAGCATTTT. The full variable domain, in which reference TRBV2 and TRBJ1-5 provide the parts outside the CDR3, is EPEVTQTPSHQVTQMGQEVILRCVPISNHLYFYWYRQILGQKVEFLVSFYNNEISEKSEIFDDQFSVERPDGSNFTLKIRSTKLEDSAMYFCASSGRTSDQPQHFGDGTRLSIL.

The chain links TRBV25-1 to TRBJ1-6; maybe TRBD1 (6 bases). Trimming shortened V by 2 bases and J by 11 bases, and 16 bases separated the two germline ends. Per germline, CDR1 MGHDK and CDR2 SYGVNS. This CDR3 has 15 amino acids. CDR3 bases: TGTGCCAGCAGTGAAGGGTCCCAGGGGACGGCACCCCTCCACTTT. This encodes CASSEGSQGTAPLHF.

This clone came up once. The gene calls are TRBV18 and TRBJ1-2, with D maybe TRBD1 (5 bases). Trimming pared 4 bases from V and 0 bases from J, leaving 12 bases between. This CDR3 has 15 residues. Germline V gene sequence: CDR1 KGHSH, CDR2 LQKENI. CDR3 in amino acids: CASSLTGDTNYGYTF. CDR3 sequence (DNA): TGTGCCAGCTCACTCACAGGTGATACTAACTATGGCTACACCTTC.

The CDR3 here is CASSYPRGGELFF. In DNA form, the CDR3 reads TGTGCCAGCAGTTACCCTCGGGGCGGGGAGCTGTTTTTT. The chain links TRBV6-5 to TRBJ2-2; D is possibly TRBD2 (5 bases). The CDR3 spans 13 residues. The germline V gene encodes CDR1 MNHEY and CDR2 SVGAGI. Trimming stripped 2 bases from V and 7 bases from J, with 8 bases between.

V usage is TRBV25-1 and J usage is TRBJ1-2; the D gene is possibly TRBD1 (5 bases). From germline, CDR1 is MGHDK and CDR2 SYGVNS. V lost 1 base and J 6 bases, leaving 15 bases between the germline ends. CDR3 length: 15 amino acids. The CDR3: CASSEFFSLGDGYTF. The CDR3 bases are TGTGCCAGCAGTGAATTTTTCTCCTTAGGGGATGGCTACACCTTC.

This chain links TRBV18 with TRBJ2-3; 7 nucleotides line up with TRBD1. The V and J ends lost 3 bases and 2 bases, in that order; junction bases with no gene match: 5. Germline lookup yields CDR1 KGHSH and CDR2 LQKENI. This CDR3 spans 15 amino acids. DNA of the CDR3: TGTGCCAGCTCACCCCGGGACAGATACACAGATACGCAGTATTTT. Translating gives CASSPRDRYTDTQYF.

V and J are TRBV2 and TRBJ1-2, with a weak D call TRBD1 (5 bases). Germline-derived CDR1 and CDR2 are SNHLY and FYNNEI. The V end lost 4 bases, the J end lost 4 bases, and 22 bases lay between the germline ends. The length of the CDR3 is 17 residues. The chain's CDR3 is CASSGRKVGGLGYGYTF. The CDR3 DNA is TGTGCCAGCAGTGGAAGGAAGGTTGGGGGGTTGGGCTATGGCTACACCTTC.

This chain links TRBV11-2 with TRBJ1-1; D gene ambiguous. Trimming cost V 3 bases and J 0 bases, with 8 bases left between them. The CDR3 runs to 14 residues. Looked up from germline, CDR1 is SGHAT and CDR2 is FQNNGV. CDR3 coding DNA: TGTGCCAGCAGCTTGACTCCTGTGAACACTGAAGCTTTCTTT. Amino acids: CASSLTPVNTEAFF. The variable domain in full, with the rest retrieved from reference TRBV11-2 and TRBJ1-1, is EAGVAQSPRYKIIEKRQSVAFWCNPISGHATLYWYQQILGQGPKLLIQFQNNGVVDDSQLPKDRFSAERLKGVDSTLKIQPAKLEDSAVYLCASSLTPVNTEAFFGQGTRLTVV.

This clone was detected only once. The V gene is TRBV27, the J gene TRBJ1-5; no reliable D call. Germline-derived CDR1 and CDR2 are MNHEY and SMNVEV (reference sequence). V was clipped by 3 bases and J by 1 base, with 25 bases between them. The CDR3 is 20 amino acids. The CDR3, as DNA: TGTGCCAGCAGTTTCCGCCTCGGACGGGATAAGCCTAGGAGCAATCAGCCCCAGCATTTT. This translates into CASSFRLGRDKPRSNQPQHF.